The 8 T cell receptor beta chains below come from one sample, sequenced in a study of T cells in women clearing cervical HPV infection. Repertoires were generated with immunoSEQ multiplex PCR, while TCRdb's copy carries only in-frame clones and drops some. The repertoire table contains around 21,000 clones. The sequenced sample was blood buffy coat. These receptors originate from a woman between 18 and 70 years old with a cervical HPV16 infection that either progressed to CIN3+ or cleared (not recorded which).

Regarding this clone: The read comes to an end 3 residues before the CDR3 does, leaving the germline J gene to fill in the end. The rearrangement joins TRBV7-8 to TRBJ2-1, with TRBD2 matching 15 bases. V gave up 1 base and J gave up 8 bases; unmatched junction bases: 6. The CDR3 consists of 17 residues. Germline V gives CDR1 SGHVS, CDR2 FQNEAQ. The DNA read from the CDR3 is TGTGCCAGCAGCTTAGGGACTAGCGGGAGGGCCGAGGATGAG. This sequence encodes CASSLGTSGRAEDE. The entire CDR3 protein reads CASSLGTSGRAEDEQFF.

Notes on this clone: The read ends 3 residues before the CDR3 terminus; that terminus is restored from the germline J gene. The gene calls are TRBV7-8 and TRBJ2-7, with TRBD1 identical over 8 bases. The V and J ends lost 4 bases and 2 bases, in that order; junction bases with no gene match: 1. This CDR3 has 13 amino acids. In germline, CDR1 is SGHVS, CDR2 FQNEAQ. This CDR3 reads CASSWDRTYEQYF. Incomplete CDR3 DNA: TGTGCCAGCAGCTGGGACAGGACCTACGAG. The entire variable domain, with the rest obtained from reference TRBV7-8 and TRBJ2-7, is as follows: GAGVSQSPRYKVAKRGQDVALRCDPISGHVSLFWYQQALGQGPEFLTYFQNEAQLDKSGLPSDRFFAERPEGSVSTLKIQRTQQEDSAVYLCASSWDRTYEQYFGPGTRLTVT.

CDR3 bases read: TGTGCCAGCAGCTCCTCCCAGTGGACTGAA. Its translation: CASSSSQWTE. The entire CDR3 sequence reads CASSSSQWTEAFF. This chain joins TRBV11-2 and TRBJ1-1; D not certain. The CDR3 extends 3 residues past the end of the read, so its final part is completed from the germline J gene. The germline V gene encodes CDR1 SGHAT and CDR2 FQNNGV. The CDR3 totals 13 residues. V lost 4 bases, J lost 5 bases, and 11 bases lay in between.

The CDR3 loop is CASSQSTGSSIYEQYF. CDR3 bases read: TGTGCCAGCAGCCAATCTACCGGGTCCAGTATTTACGAG. The chain is built from TRBV4-2 and TRBJ2-7, with D unclear. The CDR3 end lies 3 residues beyond the end of the read and is filled in from the germline J gene. V shed 2 bases and J shed 4 bases, with 18 bases lying between them. The length of the CDR3 is 16 residues. Per the germline V gene, CDR1 is LGHNA and CDR2 is YNFKEQ.

The sequenced CDR3 bases are TGCAGTGCCCTAGACTCGCCTAATGAAAAA. Encoded protein: CSALDSPNEK. The full CDR3 protein reads CSALDSPNEKLFF. The V gene is TRBV20-1, the J gene TRBJ1-4; no clear D gene. The read falls 3 residues short of the CDR3 end, and the missing part is taken from the germline J gene. The V gene lost 6 bases and the J gene lost 3 bases, with 11 bases spanning the gap. CDR3 length: 13 amino acids. Per germline, CDR1 DFQATT and CDR2 SNEGSKA (reference sequence).

Notes on this clone: The DNA ends 3 residues before the CDR3 does, and the rest of the CDR3 is filled in from the germline J gene. The rearrangement links TRBV7-9 to TRBJ2-1, with 7 bases identical to TRBD2. Trimming cost V 1 base and J 9 bases; bases outside gene matches: 9. This CDR3 comprises 15 residues. The germline CDR1 and CDR2 sequences are SEHNR and FQNEAQ (reference sequence). Incomplete CDR3 DNA: TGTGCCAGCAGCTTAGTGGGAACTGGGGGGGTTGAG. It translates to CASSLVGTGGVE. The CDR3 reads in full as CASSLVGTGGVEQFF.

A remark on this clone: From the germline J gene comes the end of the CDR3, since the read stops 3 residues before it. This chain uses TRBV11-3 with TRBJ2-3; TRBD1 aligns across 7 bases. Germline V gives CDR1 SGHNT, CDR2 YENEEA. Trimming at V came to 5 bases and at J to 6 bases, leaving 5 bases not matched to a gene. The CDR3 loop spans 13 amino acids. CDR3 in amino acids: CASSPTGTDTQYF. The CDR3 bases that were read are TGTGCCAGCAGCCCGACAGGGACCGATACG. Full variable domain (missing parts from reference TRBV11-3 and TRBJ2-3): EAGVVQSPRYKIIEKKQPVAFWCNPISGHNTLYWYLQNLGQGPELLIRYENEEAVDDSQLPKDRFSAERLKGVDSTLKIQPAELGDSAVYLCASSPTGTDTQYFGPGTRLTVL.

A note on this clone: Sequencing ends 3 residues short of the CDR3 end; the germline J gene provides the rest. V and J are TRBV19 and TRBJ1-3; 9 bases are a match to TRBD1. In germline, CDR1 is LNHDA, CDR2 SQIVND (reference sequence). Trimming at V came to 6 bases and at J to 0 bases, leaving 6 bases not matched to a gene. The CDR3 has 16 residues. CDR3 sequence reads: CASSRTGESSGNTIYF. CDR3 DNA, as far as it was read: TGTGCCAGTAGCAGGACAGGGGAGAGCTCTGGAAACACC.